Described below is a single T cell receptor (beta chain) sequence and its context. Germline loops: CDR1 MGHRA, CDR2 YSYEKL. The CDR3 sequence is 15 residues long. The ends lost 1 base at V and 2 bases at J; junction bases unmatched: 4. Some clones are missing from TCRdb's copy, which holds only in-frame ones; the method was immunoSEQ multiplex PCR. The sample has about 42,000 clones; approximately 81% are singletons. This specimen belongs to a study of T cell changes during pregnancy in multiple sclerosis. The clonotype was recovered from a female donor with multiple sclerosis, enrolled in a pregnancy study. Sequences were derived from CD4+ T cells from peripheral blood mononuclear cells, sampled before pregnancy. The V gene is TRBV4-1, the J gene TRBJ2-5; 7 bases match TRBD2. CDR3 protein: CASSQGLAAQETQYF. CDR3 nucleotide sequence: TGCGCCAGCAGCCAAGGCCTAGCGGCTCAAGAGACCCAGTACTTC.